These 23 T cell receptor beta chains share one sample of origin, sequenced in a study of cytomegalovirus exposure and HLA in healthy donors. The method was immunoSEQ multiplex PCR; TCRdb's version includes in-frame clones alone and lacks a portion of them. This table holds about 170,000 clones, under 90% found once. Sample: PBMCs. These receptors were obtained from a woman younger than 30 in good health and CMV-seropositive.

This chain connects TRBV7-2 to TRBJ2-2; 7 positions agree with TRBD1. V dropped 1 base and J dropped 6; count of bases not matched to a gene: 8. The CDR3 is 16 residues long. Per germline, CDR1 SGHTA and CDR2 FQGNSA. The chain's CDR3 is CASSLEYRGVAGELFF. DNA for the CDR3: TGTGCCAGCAGCTTAGAATACAGGGGCGTAGCCGGGGAGCTGTTTTTT. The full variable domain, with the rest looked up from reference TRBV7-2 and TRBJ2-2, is GAGVSQSPSNKVTEKGKDVELRCDPISGHTALYWYRQSLGQGLEFLIYFQGNSAPDKSGLPSDRFSAERTGGSVSTLTIQRTQQEDSAVYLCASSLEYRGVAGELFFGEGSRLTVL.

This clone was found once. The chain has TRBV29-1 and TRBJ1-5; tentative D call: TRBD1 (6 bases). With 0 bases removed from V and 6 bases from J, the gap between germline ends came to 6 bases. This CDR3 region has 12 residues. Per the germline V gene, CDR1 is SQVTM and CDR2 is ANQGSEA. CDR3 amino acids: CSVEEGGQPQHF. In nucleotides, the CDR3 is TGCAGCGTTGAAGAAGGGGGTCAGCCCCAGCATTTT.

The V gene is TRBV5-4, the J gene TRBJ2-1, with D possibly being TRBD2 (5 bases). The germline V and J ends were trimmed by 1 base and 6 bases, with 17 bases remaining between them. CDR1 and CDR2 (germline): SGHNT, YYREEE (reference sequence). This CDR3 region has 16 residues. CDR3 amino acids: CASSLTTGSSSNEQFF. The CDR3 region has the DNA TGTGCCAGCAGCTTGACCACGGGGTCTAGCAGCAATGAGCAGTTCTTC.

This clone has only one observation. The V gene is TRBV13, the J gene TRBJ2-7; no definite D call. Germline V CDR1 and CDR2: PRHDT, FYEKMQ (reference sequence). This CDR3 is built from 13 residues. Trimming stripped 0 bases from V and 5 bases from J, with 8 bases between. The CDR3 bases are TGTGCCAGCAGCTTAGGAAGAGAAGACGAGCAGTACTTC. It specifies CASSLGREDEQYF.

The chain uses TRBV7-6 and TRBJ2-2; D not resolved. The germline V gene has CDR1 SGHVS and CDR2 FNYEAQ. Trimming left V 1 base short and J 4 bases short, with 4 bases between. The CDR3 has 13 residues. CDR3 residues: CASSLGGTGELFF. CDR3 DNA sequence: TGTGCCAGCAGCTTAGGCGGCACCGGGGAGCTGTTTTTT.

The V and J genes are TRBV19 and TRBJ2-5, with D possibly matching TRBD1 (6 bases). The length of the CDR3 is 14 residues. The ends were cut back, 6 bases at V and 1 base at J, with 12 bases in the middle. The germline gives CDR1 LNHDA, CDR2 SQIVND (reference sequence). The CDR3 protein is CASRQGGSQETQYF. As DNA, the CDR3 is TGTGCCAGTAGACAGGGCGGAAGCCAAGAGACCCAGTACTTC.

Here the CDR3 DNA reads TGTGCCAGTAGTATATCGGGATCGGGGGGAATTGGGACCCAGTACTTC. The encoded protein is CASSISGSGGIGTQYF. This chain uses TRBV19 with TRBJ2-5; 7 nucleotides line up with TRBD2. The V gene's germline CDR1 is LNHDA and CDR2 SQIVND (reference sequence). The CDR3 loop spans 16 amino acids. After removal of 2 bases from V and 7 bases from J, the junction contained 13 bases not matched to a gene. Supplemented by reference TRBV19 and TRBJ2-5, the full variable domain reads DGGITQSPKYLFRKEGQNVTLSCEQNLNHDAMYWYRQDPGQGLRLIYYSQIVNDFQKGDIAEGYSVSREKKESFPLTVTSAQKNPTAFYLCASSISGSGGIGTQYFGPGTRLLVL.

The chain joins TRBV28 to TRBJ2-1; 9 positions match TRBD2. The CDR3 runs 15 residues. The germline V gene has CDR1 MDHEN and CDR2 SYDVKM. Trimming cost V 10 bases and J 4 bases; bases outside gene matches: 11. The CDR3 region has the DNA TGTGCCACCTCTTCCGGGACTAGCTCATACAATGAGCAGTTCTTC. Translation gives CATSSGTSSYNEQFF.

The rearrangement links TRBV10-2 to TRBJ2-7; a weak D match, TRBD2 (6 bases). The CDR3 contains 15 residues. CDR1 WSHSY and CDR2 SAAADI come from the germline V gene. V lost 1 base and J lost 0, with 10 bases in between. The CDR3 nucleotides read TGCGCCAGCAGTGAGTATAGCGGAAGCTCCTACGAGCAGTACTTC. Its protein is CASSEYSGSSYEQYF.

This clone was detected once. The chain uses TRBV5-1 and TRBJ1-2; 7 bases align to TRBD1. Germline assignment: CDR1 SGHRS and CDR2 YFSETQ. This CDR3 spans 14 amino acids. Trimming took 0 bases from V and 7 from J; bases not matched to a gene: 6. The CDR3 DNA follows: TGCGCCAGCAGCTTGGAGCAGGGGGGTAGTGGCTACACCTTC. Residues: CASSLEQGGSGYTF.

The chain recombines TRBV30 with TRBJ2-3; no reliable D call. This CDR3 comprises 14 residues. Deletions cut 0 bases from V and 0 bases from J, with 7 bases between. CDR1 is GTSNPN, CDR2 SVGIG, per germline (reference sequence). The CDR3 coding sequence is TGTGCCTGGAGTGTACGCGGCAGCACAGATACGCAGTATTTT. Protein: CAWSVRGSTDTQYF.

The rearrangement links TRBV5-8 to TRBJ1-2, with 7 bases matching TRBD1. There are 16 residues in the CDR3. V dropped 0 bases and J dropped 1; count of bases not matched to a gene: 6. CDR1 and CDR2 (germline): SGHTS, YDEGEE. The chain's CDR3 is CASSLDFNRGNYGYTF. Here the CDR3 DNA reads TGTGCCAGCAGCTTGGATTTTAACAGGGGTAACTATGGCTACACCTTC.

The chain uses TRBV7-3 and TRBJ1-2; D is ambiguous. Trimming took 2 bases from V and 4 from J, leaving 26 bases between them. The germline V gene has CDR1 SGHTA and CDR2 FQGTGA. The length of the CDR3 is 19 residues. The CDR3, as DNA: TGTGCCAGCAGCTTACGTGGCCCCACCCCGGGGAGGGAGGGCTATGGCTACACCTTC. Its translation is CASSLRGPTPGREGYGYTF.

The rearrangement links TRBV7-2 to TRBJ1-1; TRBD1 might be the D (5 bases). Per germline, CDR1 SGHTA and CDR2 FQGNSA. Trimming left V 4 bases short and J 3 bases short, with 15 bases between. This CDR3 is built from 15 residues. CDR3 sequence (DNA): TGTGCCAGCAGCTCGGTAGTTGGCAGGGACACTGAAGCTTTCTTT. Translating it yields CASSSVVGRDTEAFF. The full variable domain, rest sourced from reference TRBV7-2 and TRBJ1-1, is GAGVSQSPSNKVTEKGKDVELRCDPISGHTALYWYRQSLGQGLEFLIYFQGNSAPDKSGLPSDRFSAERTGGSVSTLTIQRTQQEDSAVYLCASSSVVGRDTEAFFGQGTRLTVV.

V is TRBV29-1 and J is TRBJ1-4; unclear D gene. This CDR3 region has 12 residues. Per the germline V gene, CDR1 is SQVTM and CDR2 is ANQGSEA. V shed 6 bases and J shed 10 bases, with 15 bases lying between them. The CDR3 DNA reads TGCAGCGTCGGCGGTGCTTCTGGAAAACTGTTTTTT. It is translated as CSVGGASGKLFF.

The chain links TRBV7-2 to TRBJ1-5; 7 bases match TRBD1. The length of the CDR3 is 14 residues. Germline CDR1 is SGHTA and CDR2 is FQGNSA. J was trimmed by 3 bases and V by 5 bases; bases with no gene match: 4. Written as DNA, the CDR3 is TGTGCCAGCAGCCCGACAGGGAACAATCAGCCCCAGCATTTT. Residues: CASSPTGNNQPQHF.

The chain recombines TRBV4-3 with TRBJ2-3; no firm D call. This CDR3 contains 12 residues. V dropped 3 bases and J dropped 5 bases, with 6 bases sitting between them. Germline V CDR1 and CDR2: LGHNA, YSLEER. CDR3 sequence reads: CASSHDRDTQYF. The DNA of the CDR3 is TGCGCCAGCAGCCATGATAGAGATACGCAGTATTTT.

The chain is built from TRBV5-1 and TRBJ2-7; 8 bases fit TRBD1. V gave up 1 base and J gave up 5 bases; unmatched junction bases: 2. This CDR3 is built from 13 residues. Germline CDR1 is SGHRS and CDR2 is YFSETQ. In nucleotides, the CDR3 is TGCGCCAGCAGCTTGACAGGGGGACACGAGCAGTACTTC. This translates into CASSLTGGHEQYF.

The CDR3 here is CASSLAGQEHHGYTF. For the CDR3, the DNA is TGTGCCAGCAGCTTGGCCGGACAAGAACATCATGGCTACACCTTC. This rearrangement joins TRBV5-5 to TRBJ1-2; D is perhaps TRBD1 (5 bases). Per germline, CDR1 SGHKS and CDR2 YYEKEE (reference sequence). The CDR3 extends over 15 amino acids. The V gene lost 0 bases and the J gene lost 6 bases, with 15 bases spanning the gap.

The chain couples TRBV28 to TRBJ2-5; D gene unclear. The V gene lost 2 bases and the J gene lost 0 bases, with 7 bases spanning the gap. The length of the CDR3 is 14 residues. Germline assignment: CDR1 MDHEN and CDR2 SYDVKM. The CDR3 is CASSLHPNQETQYF. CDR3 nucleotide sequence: TGTGCCAGCAGTTTACATCCAAACCAAGAGACCCAGTACTTC.

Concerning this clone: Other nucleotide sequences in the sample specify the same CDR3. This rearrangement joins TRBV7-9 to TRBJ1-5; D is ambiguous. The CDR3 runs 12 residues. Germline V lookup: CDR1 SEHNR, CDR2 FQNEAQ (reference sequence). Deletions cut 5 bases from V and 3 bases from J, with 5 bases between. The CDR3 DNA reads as TGTGCCAGCAGCCGGGACAATCAGCCCCAGCATTTT. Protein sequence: CASSRDNQPQHF.

CDR3 bases: TGTGCCAGTAGAAGACAGGGGGCGGCTCAGCCCCAGCATTTT. It translates to CASRRQGAAQPQHF. The genes are TRBV19 and TRBJ1-5, with 10 bases aligning to TRBD1. Germline CDR1 is LNHDA and CDR2 is SQIVND (reference sequence). This CDR3 is 14 amino acids long. V dropped 6 bases and J dropped 6; count of bases not matched to a gene: 5.

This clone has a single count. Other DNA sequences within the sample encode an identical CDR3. The CDR3 reads CASSLQGYGYTF. The CDR3 DNA sequence: TGTGCCAGCAGCTTACAGGGGTATGGCTACACCTTC. This rearrangement joins TRBV7-9 to TRBJ1-2; D is possibly TRBD1 (6 bases). This CDR3 comprises 12 residues. V was cut by 2 bases and J by 5 bases, with 6 bases left in between. Germline V gives CDR1 SEHNR, CDR2 FQNEAQ (reference sequence).